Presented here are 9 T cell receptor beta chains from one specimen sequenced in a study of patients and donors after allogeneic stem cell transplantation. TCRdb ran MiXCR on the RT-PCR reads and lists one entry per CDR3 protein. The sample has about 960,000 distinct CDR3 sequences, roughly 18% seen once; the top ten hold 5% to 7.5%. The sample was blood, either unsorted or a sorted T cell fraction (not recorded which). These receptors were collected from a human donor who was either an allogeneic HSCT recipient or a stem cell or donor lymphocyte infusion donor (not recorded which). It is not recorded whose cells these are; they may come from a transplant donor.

DNA of the CDR3: TGTGCCTGGACCCAAAGCCTGCTAGCCTATGGCTACACCTTC. Protein sequence: CAWTQSLLAYGYTF. The chain combines TRBV30 with TRBJ1-2, with D hard to call. The CDR3 extends over 14 amino acids. V lost 4 bases and J 4 bases, leaving 16 bases between the germline ends. Germline CDR1 GTSNPN, CDR2 SVGIG (reference sequence).

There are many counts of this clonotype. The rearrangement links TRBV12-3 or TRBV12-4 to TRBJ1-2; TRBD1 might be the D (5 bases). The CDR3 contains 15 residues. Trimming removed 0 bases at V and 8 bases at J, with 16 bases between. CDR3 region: CASSLAPGGKGGYTF. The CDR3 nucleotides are TGTGCCAGCAGTTTAGCCCCTGGGGGGAAAGGGGGCTACACCTTC.

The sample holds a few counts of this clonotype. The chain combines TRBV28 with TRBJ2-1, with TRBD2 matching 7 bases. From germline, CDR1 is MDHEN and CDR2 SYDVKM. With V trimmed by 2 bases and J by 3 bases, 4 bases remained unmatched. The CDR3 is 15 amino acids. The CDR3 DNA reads TGTGCCAGCAGTTTAGAGCTAGCGGTCTACAATGAGCAGTTCTTC. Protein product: CASSLELAVYNEQFF.

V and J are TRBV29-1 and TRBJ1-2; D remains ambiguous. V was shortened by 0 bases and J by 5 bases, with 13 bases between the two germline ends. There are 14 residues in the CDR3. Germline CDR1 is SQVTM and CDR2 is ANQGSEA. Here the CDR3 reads CSVEDPARQYGYTF. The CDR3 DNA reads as TGCAGCGTTGAAGATCCAGCCAGGCAATATGGCTACACCTTC.

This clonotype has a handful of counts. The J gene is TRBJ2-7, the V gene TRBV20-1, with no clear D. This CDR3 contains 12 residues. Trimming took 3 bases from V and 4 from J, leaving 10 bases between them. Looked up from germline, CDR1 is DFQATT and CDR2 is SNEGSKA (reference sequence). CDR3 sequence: CSASPGIYEQYF. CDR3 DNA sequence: TGCAGTGCTAGCCCCGGTATTTACGAGCAGTACTTC.

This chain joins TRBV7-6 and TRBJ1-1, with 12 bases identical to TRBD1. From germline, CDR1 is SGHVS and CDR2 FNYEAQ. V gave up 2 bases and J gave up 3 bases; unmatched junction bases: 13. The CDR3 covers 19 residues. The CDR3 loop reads CASSLRFRDRGLRDTEAFF. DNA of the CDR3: TGTGCCAGCAGCTTACGATTTCGGGACAGGGGGCTTAGGGACACTGAAGCTTTCTTT. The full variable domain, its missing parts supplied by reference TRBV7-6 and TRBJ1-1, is GAGVSQSPRYKVTKRGQDVALRCDPISGHVSLYWYRQALGQGPEFLTYFNYEAQQDKSGLPNDRFSAERPEGSISTLTIQRTEQRDSAMYRCASSLRFRDRGLRDTEAFFGQGTRLTVV.

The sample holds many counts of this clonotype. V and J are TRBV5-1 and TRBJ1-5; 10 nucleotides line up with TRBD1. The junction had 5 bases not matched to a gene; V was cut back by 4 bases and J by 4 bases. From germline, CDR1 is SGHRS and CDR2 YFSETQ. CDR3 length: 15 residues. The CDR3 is CASSLTGQGNQPQHF. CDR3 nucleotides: TGCGCCAGCAGCCTGACGGGACAGGGGAATCAGCCCCAGCATTTT.

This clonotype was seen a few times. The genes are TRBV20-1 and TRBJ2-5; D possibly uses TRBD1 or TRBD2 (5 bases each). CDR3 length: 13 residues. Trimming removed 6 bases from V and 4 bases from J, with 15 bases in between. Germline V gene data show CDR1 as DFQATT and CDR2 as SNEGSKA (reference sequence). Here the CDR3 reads CSAPWGNGETQYF. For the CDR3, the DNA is TGCAGTGCGCCGTGGGGGAATGGAGAGACCCAGTACTTC.

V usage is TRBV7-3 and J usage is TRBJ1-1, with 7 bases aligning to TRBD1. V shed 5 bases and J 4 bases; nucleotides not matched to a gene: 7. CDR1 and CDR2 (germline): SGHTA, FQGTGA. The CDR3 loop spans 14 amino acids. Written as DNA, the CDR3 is TGTGCCAGCAGCCCACAGGGGAAGGGCACTGAAGCTTTCTTT. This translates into CASSPQGKGTEAFF.